The rows below give T cell receptor beta chains drawn from one sample of a study of blood T cells in healthy people across ages. TCRdb analysed the 5' RACE reads with MiXCR anew, one entry per CDR3 protein. The table includes 800,000 to 1,000,000 distinct CDR3 sequences, under 50% detected once. The specimen was blood. All receptors derive from a man aged 25 to 45 in good health. The CDR3 runs from the conserved cysteine through the conserved F or W. Each record gives: J gene, clone size, D gene, CDR3 length, V gene, CDR3 protein, CDR3 DNA. The D gene is left open where the match is weak. For some rows the clone size is stated as once, few or many, or as a class when expanded; others skip it.

J gene: TRBJ2-3; clone size: -; D gene: -; CDR3 length: 14; V gene: TRBV25-1; CDR3 protein: CASSAASSTDTQYF; CDR3 DNA: TGTGCCAGCAGTGCGGCATCTAGCACAGATACGCAGTATTTT
J gene: TRBJ2-6; clone size: few; D gene: -; CDR3 length: 14; V gene: TRBV29-1; CDR3 protein: CSVGGGTGANVLTF; CDR3 DNA: TGCAGCGTTGGTGGGGGAACTGGGGCCAACGTCCTGACTTTC
J gene: TRBJ2-3; clone size: -; D gene: TRBD1; CDR3 length: 13; V gene: TRBV29-1; CDR3 protein: CSVTDRGADTQYF; CDR3 DNA: TGCAGCGTTACGGACAGGGGCGCAGATACGCAGTATTTT
J gene: TRBJ2-1; clone size: -; D gene: TRBD2; CDR3 length: 15; V gene: TRBV6-5; CDR3 protein: CASSYRGDPGDEQFF; CDR3 DNA: TGTGCCAGCAGTTACCGGGGGGACCCAGGCGATGAGCAGTTCTTC
J gene: TRBJ1-1; clone size: -; D gene: -; CDR3 length: 16; V gene: TRBV9; CDR3 protein: CASSVGPSDVNTEAFF; CDR3 DNA: TGTGCCAGCAGCGTAGGTCCCAGCGACGTGAACACTGAAGCTTTCTTT
J gene: TRBJ2-1; clone size: -; D gene: -; CDR3 length: 16; V gene: TRBV9; CDR3 protein: CASSVALGTSYGAQFF; CDR3 DNA: TGTGCCAGCAGCGTAGCCCTGGGGACATCTTACGGTGCGCAGTTCTTC
J gene: TRBJ1-5; clone size: -; D gene: -; CDR3 length: 15; V gene: TRBV2; CDR3 protein: CASSGSDSRNQPQHF; CDR3 DNA: TGTGCCAGCAGCGGATCCGACAGTCGCAATCAGCCCCAGCATTTT
J gene: TRBJ2-7; clone size: -; D gene: TRBD1; CDR3 length: 14; V gene: TRBV5-1; CDR3 protein: CASTISTGTHEQYF; CDR3 DNA: TGCGCCAGCACCATTTCGACAGGGACCCACGAGCAGTACTTC
J gene: TRBJ2-7; clone size: -; D gene: TRBD1; CDR3 length: 14; V gene: TRBV7-9; CDR3 protein: CASSAQGTIYEQYF; CDR3 DNA: TGTGCCAGCAGCGCACAGGGGACGATCTACGAGCAGTACTTC
J gene: TRBJ2-4; clone size: -; D gene: -; CDR3 length: 13; V gene: TRBV6-5; CDR3 protein: CASNSPPHYGQYF; CDR3 DNA: TGTGCCAGCAACTCCCCTCCACACTACGGGCAGTACTTC
J gene: TRBJ2-3; clone size: -; D gene: -; CDR3 length: 16; V gene: TRBV6-2/TRBV6-3; CDR3 protein: CASSYSGGRVTDTQYF; CDR3 DNA: TGTGCCAGCAGTTACTCTGGTGGACGAGTCACAGATACGCAGTATTTT
J gene: TRBJ2-3; clone size: -; D gene: TRBD1; CDR3 length: 15; V gene: TRBV24-1; CDR3 protein: CATSDTGDGTDTQYF; CDR3 DNA: TGTGCCACCAGTGATACAGGGGACGGCACAGATACGCAGTATTTT
J gene: TRBJ1-4; clone size: few; D gene: -; CDR3 length: 15; V gene: TRBV4-2; CDR3 protein: CASSQDLNSNEKLFF; CDR3 DNA: TGTGCCAGCAGCCAAGATCTGAACAGTAATGAAAAACTGTTTTTT
J gene: TRBJ1-1; clone size: -; D gene: -; CDR3 length: 13; V gene: TRBV29-1; CDR3 protein: CSAREQGGTEAFF; CDR3 DNA: TGCAGCGCTCGAGAACAGGGAGGGACTGAAGCTTTCTTT
J gene: TRBJ2-3; clone size: -; D gene: -; CDR3 length: 14; V gene: TRBV18; CDR3 protein: CASSPGGLTDTQYF; CDR3 DNA: TGTGCCAGCTCACCAGGGGGCCTCACAGATACGCAGTATTTT
J gene: TRBJ2-1; clone size: -; D gene: TRBD2; CDR3 length: 16; V gene: TRBV7-9; CDR3 protein: CASSSPGLAGADEQFF; CDR3 DNA: TGTGCCAGCAGCTCCCCGGGACTAGCGGGGGCGGATGAGCAGTTCTTC
J gene: TRBJ1-2; clone size: few; D gene: -; CDR3 length: 12; V gene: TRBV25-1; CDR3 protein: CASSESGLGYTF; CDR3 DNA: TGTGCCAGCAGTGAATCAGGTCTCGGCTACACCTTC
J gene: TRBJ1-5; clone size: -; D gene: -; CDR3 length: 14; V gene: TRBV5-1; CDR3 protein: CASRDTSSNQPQHF; CDR3 DNA: TGCGCAAGCAGGGACACAAGTAGCAATCAGCCCCAGCATTTT
J gene: TRBJ2-4; clone size: -; D gene: -; CDR3 length: 15; V gene: TRBV12-3/TRBV12-4; CDR3 protein: CARSLDGVAKNIQYF; CDR3 DNA: TGTGCCCGCAGTTTGGACGGTGTAGCCAAAAACATTCAGTACTTC
J gene: TRBJ2-7; clone size: -; D gene: TRBD1; CDR3 length: 13; V gene: TRBV7-7; CDR3 protein: CASSRDRDNEQYF; CDR3 DNA: TGTGCTAGCAGCCGGGACAGGGACAATGAGCAGTACTTC